The 21 T cell receptor beta chains given below trace back to one sample, sequenced in a study of T cells after yellow fever vaccination. From the 5' RACE reads, TCRdb called clonotypes with MiXCR, one entry per CDR3 protein. The sample shows 300,000 to 350,000 distinct CDR3 sequences, roughly 8.3% of them seen only once. Sequences were derived from PBMCs, sampled more than 40 days after the first yellow fever vaccination. All receptors derive from a man aged 18 to 35 who received the YFV17D yellow fever vaccine.

The gene calls are TRBV7-3 and TRBJ2-3; D is unresolved. V was shortened by 5 bases and J by 6 bases, with 15 bases between the two germline ends. Looked up from germline, CDR1 is SGHTA and CDR2 is FQGTGA. The CDR3 spans 14 residues. CDR3 amino acids: CASSPNGPADTQYF. In DNA form, the CDR3 reads TGTGCCAGCAGCCCCAATGGACCAGCCGATACGCAGTATTTT.

This clonotype was detected only a few times. The chain recombines TRBV11-2 with TRBJ2-4, with D hard to call. The germline gives CDR1 SGHAT, CDR2 FQNNGV. V shed 2 bases and J shed 3 bases, with 5 bases lying between them. The CDR3 runs to 13 residues. In DNA form, the CDR3 reads TGTGCCAGCAGCTTATTGGGCAAAAACATTCAGTACTTC. As protein: CASSLLGKNIQYF.

In this sample, this clonotype turned up a few times. The V gene is TRBV7-2, the J gene TRBJ1-1; D not resolved. V dropped 6 bases and J dropped 0 bases, with 11 bases sitting between them. The CDR3 contains 14 residues. Germline V gene data show CDR1 as SGHTA and CDR2 as FQGNSA. The chain's CDR3 is CASRRGFMNTEAFF. CDR3 sequence (DNA): TGTGCCAGCAGACGAGGGTTCATGAACACTGAAGCTTTCTTT.

In this sample, this clonotype turned up once. V gene TRBV10-1 combines with J gene TRBJ2-2; D is perhaps TRBD1 or TRBD2 (5 bases each). Germline V gives CDR1 WNHNN, CDR2 SYGVQD (reference sequence). Deletions cut 5 bases from V and 7 bases from J, with 20 bases between. This CDR3 spans 16 amino acids. As DNA, the CDR3 is TGCGCCAGCAGTCCTCGGGACGCGAAAACGGGCGGGGAGCTGTTTTTT. Residues: CASSPRDAKTGGELFF.

V gene TRBV2 combines with J gene TRBJ1-4; TRBD1 might be the D (5 bases). This CDR3 comprises 13 residues. V was pared by 9 bases and J by 5 bases, with 13 bases between. CDR1 SNHLY and CDR2 FYNNEI come from the germline V gene. The CDR3 DNA reads as TGTGCCAGGGGGACGGCGATGAATGAAAAACTGTTTTTT. It codes for CARGTAMNEKLFF.

This clonotype was seen a handful of times. The J gene is TRBJ1-2, the V gene TRBV12-5; tentatively, D is TRBD1 (5 bases). V was cut by 1 base and J by 5 bases, with 11 bases left in between. The CDR3 is 14 amino acids. Germline-derived CDR1 and CDR2 are LGHNT and FRNRAP. CDR3 DNA: TGTGCTAGTGGTTTGGGGCAGGGAAGGTATGGCTACACCTTC. This codes for CASGLGQGRYGYTF.

This clonotype has more than one count but fewer than ten. The chain employs TRBV5-1 and TRBJ1-2; D is unclear. The CDR3 extends over 16 amino acids. Between the trimmed V and J ends, which lost 2 bases and 3 bases, there was a span of 17 bases. Germline values: CDR1 SGHRS, CDR2 YFSETQ. The CDR3 region is CASSFSTSRKDYGYTF. The CDR3 DNA reads TGCGCCAGCAGCTTTTCCACCTCAAGGAAGGACTATGGCTACACCTTC.

The sample holds a few counts of this clonotype. The V and J genes are TRBV15 and TRBJ2-3, with D tentatively TRBD2 (5 bases). The CDR3 runs to 15 residues. CDR1 and CDR2 (germline): LNHNV, YYDKDF (reference sequence). Trimming pared 0 bases from V and 1 base from J, leaving 8 bases between. Written as DNA, the CDR3 is TGTGCCACCAGCAGAGATCTGGGAGGCACAGATACGCAGTATTTT. Encoded protein: CATSRDLGGTDTQYF. The whole variable domain, remainder taken from reference TRBV15 and TRBJ2-3, is DAMVIQNPRYQVTQFGKPVTLSCSQTLNHNVMYWYQQKSSQAPKLLFHYYDKDFNNEADTPDNFQSRRPNTSFCFLDIRSPGLGDTAMYLCATSRDLGGTDTQYFGPGTRLTVL.

The gene calls are TRBV4-3 and TRBJ1-1; unclear D gene. The V and J ends lost 0 bases and 1 base respectively, with 9 bases between them. Germline assignment: CDR1 LGHNA and CDR2 YSLEER. The CDR3 covers 15 residues. The chain's CDR3 is CASSQEGSRNTEAFF. Here the CDR3 DNA reads TGCGCCAGCAGCCAAGAGGGCAGCAGGAACACTGAAGCTTTCTTT.

This clonotype was detected ten times or more. The chain couples TRBV9 to TRBJ2-1, with D tentatively TRBD1 or TRBD2 (5 bases each). The CDR3 sequence is 16 residues long. Germline-derived CDR1 and CDR2 are SGDLS and YYNGEE. Trimming left V 3 bases short and J 2 bases short, with 15 bases between. The CDR3 is CASSADGTDAYNEQFF. The CDR3 bases are TGTGCCAGCAGCGCCGACGGGACGGACGCCTACAATGAGCAGTTCTTC.

As to this clonotype: A much larger clone lies one base from this, so it may be a read error. In this CDR3 the conserved last residue, phenylalanine or tryptophan, is missing, so a read error is likely. The chain uses TRBV7-9 and TRBJ2-3; 8 bases are shared with TRBD2. Germline V gene data show CDR1 as SEHNR and CDR2 as FQNEAQ (reference sequence). V lost 5 bases and J lost 1; bases outside the gene matches: 8. CDR3 length: 16 residues. CDR3 loop: CASSVDLAGRTDTQYV. CDR3 bases: TGTGCCAGCAGCGTAGACTTAGCGGGGCGCACAGATACGCAGTATGTT.

This rearrangement joins TRBV5-1 to TRBJ2-7, with 8 nucleotides matching TRBD2. Germline loops: CDR1 SGHRS, CDR2 YFSETQ. V was clipped by 1 base and J by 2 bases; unmatched bases: 8. The CDR3 totals 16 residues. The CDR3 DNA reads TGCGCCAGCAGCTTGACGGTGGCGGGGGGCCCCTACGAGCAGTACTTC. Encoded protein: CASSLTVAGGPYEQYF. The full variable domain, in which reference TRBV5-1 and TRBJ2-7 provide the parts outside the CDR3, is KAGVTQTPRYLIKTRGQQVTLSCSPISGHRSVSWYQQTPGQGLQFLFEYFSETQRNKGNFPGRFSGRQFSNSRSEMNVSTLELGDSALYLCASSLTVAGGPYEQYFGPGTRLTVT.

J is TRBJ2-1 and V is TRBV7-2; 11 positions agree with TRBD2. The CDR3 sequence is 16 residues long. CDR1 and CDR2 from the germline V gene are SGHTA and FQGNSA. The junction had 5 bases not matched to a gene; V was cut back by 3 bases and J by 4 bases. The CDR3 DNA follows: TGTGCCAGCAGCTTGGGACTAGCGGAGCCTTACAATGAGCAGTTCTTC. It translates to CASSLGLAEPYNEQFF.

This clonotype showed up just a few times. This CDR3 is CASSLALGTNTEAFF. As DNA, the CDR3 is TGCGCCAGCAGCTTGGCCCTGGGAACAAACACTGAAGCTTTCTTT. The V and J genes are TRBV5-1 and TRBJ1-1; D remains ambiguous. CDR1 and CDR2 from the germline V gene are SGHRS and YFSETQ. The V end lost 0 bases, the J end lost 2 bases, and 11 bases lay between the germline ends. CDR3 size: 15 residues.

This clonotype was seen a handful of times. The chain carries TRBV5-1 and TRBJ2-1; D remains unclear. Germline V lookup: CDR1 SGHRS, CDR2 YFSETQ. The CDR3 has 12 amino acids. V lost 1 base, J lost 3 bases, and 2 bases lay in between. CDR3 sequence (DNA): TGCGCCAGCAGCTTGTTCTACAATGAGCAGTTCTTC. Translated, it gives CASSLFYNEQFF.

V usage is TRBV4-1 and J usage is TRBJ1-1, with 9 bases fitting TRBD1. The CDR3 consists of 19 residues. In germline, CDR1 is MGHRA, CDR2 YSYEKL. After removal of 1 base from V and 0 bases from J, the junction contained 12 bases not matched to a gene. CDR3 sequence (DNA): TGCGCCAGCAGCCAAGCGAGGGACAGGGAGCCTCCGATGAACACTGAAGCTTTCTTT. The encoded protein is CASSQARDREPPMNTEAFF.

This clonotype has ten or more counts. This chain connects TRBV6-5 to TRBJ2-7, with TRBD1 matching 7 bases. This CDR3 has 17 residues. The V segment lost 0 bases and the J segment 5 bases; nucleotides outside the gene matches: 13. Looked up from germline, CDR1 is MNHEY and CDR2 is SVGAGI. The CDR3 sequence: CASSYSGPQGVYHEQYF. CDR3 DNA sequence: TGTGCCAGCAGTTACTCGGGGCCCCAGGGGGTTTACCACGAGCAGTACTTC.

The J gene is TRBJ1-2, the V gene TRBV5-6; D unclear. This CDR3 region has 13 residues. CDR1 is SGHDT, CDR2 YYEEEE, per germline. V was cut by 9 bases and J by 8 bases, with 20 bases left in between. Written as DNA, the CDR3 is TGTGCCATCGGCCCTGGGCTCCTCTACGGCTACACCTTC. It encodes CAIGPGLLYGYTF.

The rearrangement links TRBV12-3 or TRBV12-4 to TRBJ2-7; no reliable D call. The CDR3 length is 12 residues. V lost 2 bases and J 6 bases, leaving 8 bases between the germline ends. The CDR3 DNA is TGTGCCAGCAGTTTATCCCCGGGCGAGCAGTACTTC. Encoded protein: CASSLSPGEQYF.

This rearrangement joins TRBV5-1 to TRBJ2-1, with 7 bases that match TRBD2. With V trimmed by 4 bases and J by 2 bases, 12 bases remained unmatched. Germline loops: CDR1 SGHRS, CDR2 YFSETQ. The CDR3 totals 17 residues. CDR3 in DNA: TGCGCCAGCAGCCCCGCGGGAGCCCGGGGCCCCTACAATGAGCAGTTCTTC. Its protein is CASSPAGARGPYNEQFF.

This clonotype appeared many times. This chain links TRBV7-2 with TRBJ1-5; D gene uncertain. Trimming removed 2 bases at V and 0 bases at J, with 11 bases between. Looked up from germline, CDR1 is SGHTA and CDR2 is FQGNSA. CDR3 length: 16 amino acids. In DNA, the CDR3 is TGTGCCAGCAGCTTAAGGGATGGATATAGCAATCAGCCCCAGCATTTT. It encodes CASSLRDGYSNQPQHF.